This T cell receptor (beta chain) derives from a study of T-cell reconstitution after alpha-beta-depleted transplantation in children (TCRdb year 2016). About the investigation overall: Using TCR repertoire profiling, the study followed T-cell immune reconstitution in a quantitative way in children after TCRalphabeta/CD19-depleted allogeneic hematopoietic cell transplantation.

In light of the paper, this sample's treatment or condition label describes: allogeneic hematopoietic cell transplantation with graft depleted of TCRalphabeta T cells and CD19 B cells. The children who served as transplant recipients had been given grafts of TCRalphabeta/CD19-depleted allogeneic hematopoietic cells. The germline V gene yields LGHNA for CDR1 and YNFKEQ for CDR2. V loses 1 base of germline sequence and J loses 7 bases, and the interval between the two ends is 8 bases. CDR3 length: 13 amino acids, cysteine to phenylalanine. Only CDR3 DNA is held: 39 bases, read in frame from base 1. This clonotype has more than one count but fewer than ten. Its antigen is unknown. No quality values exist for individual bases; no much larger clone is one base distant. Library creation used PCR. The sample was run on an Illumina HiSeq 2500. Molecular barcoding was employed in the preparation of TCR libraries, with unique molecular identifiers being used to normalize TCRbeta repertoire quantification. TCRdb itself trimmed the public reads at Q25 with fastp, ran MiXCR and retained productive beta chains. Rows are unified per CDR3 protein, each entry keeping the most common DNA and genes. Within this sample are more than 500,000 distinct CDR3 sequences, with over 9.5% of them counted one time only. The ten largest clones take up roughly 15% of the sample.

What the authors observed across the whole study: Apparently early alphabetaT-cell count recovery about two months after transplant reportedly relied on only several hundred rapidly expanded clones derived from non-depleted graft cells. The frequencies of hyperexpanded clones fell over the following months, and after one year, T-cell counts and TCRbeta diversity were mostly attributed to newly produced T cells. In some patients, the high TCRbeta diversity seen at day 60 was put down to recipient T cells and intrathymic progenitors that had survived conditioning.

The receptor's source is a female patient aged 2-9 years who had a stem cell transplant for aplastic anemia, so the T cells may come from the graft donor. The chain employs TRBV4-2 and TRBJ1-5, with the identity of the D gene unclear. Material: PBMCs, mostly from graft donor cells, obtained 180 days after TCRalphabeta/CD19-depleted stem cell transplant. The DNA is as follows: TGTGCCAGCAGCCAAGGCTTCGCCCAGCCCCAGCATTTT. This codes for CASSQGFAQPQHF.